The clone carrying this TCR beta chain was detected ten times or more. Its antigen is not known. This record belongs to a study of regulatory T cells in long-lasting Graves disease. Study details: Less than 3 months of antithyroid drugs had been taken by newly diagnosed Graves' patients. Study conclusions and caveats: Graves' patients with persistent disease showed TCR diversity lower than patients newly diagnosed.

Researchers made TCR beta libraries by using iRepertoire HTBI primers and running Arm-PCR on CDR3 regions. TCRdb passed the multiplex PCR reads through MiXCR, listing each CDR3 protein once. Of 360,000 or so distinct CDR3 sequences in the sample, roughly 12% were seen once. Time point noted: newly diagnosed GD, antithyroid drugs for less than 3 months. PBMC-extracted RNA yielded the TCR library. Germline V gene data show CDR1 as KGHSH and CDR2 as LQKENI. Between the trimmed V and J ends, which lost 5 bases and 1 base, there was a span of 11 bases. CDR3 length: 14 residues. These data also formed part of another study, on T cells in Graves' hyperthyroidism and ophthalmopathy.

The chain combines TRBV18 with TRBJ1-1, with D possibly matching TRBD1 (5 bases). Material: peripheral blood mononuclear cells (PBMCs), obtained at new diagnosis, from a patient treated with antithyroid drugs. This TCR was recovered from a woman under 30 with Graves disease. This chain's CDR3 is CASSGLDRNTEAFF. The CDR3 bases are TGTGCCAGCTCAGGCCTAGACAGGAACACTGAAGCTTTCTTT.